The present T cell receptor beta chain was sequenced within a study of T-cell memory formation after mild COVID-19. As for the study in general: For the most part, TCR clusters were specific to one donor.

General study points: Contracting CD4+ clones lay largely in CM and EM, with CD8+ ones residing in EMRA.

On this clonotype: Its target is unknown.

This CDR3 is 14 amino acids long. Germline V lookup: CDR1 LGHDT, CDR2 YNNKEL (reference sequence). The junction had 4 bases not matched to a gene; V was cut back by 5 bases and J by 3 bases. MiXCR, applied by TCRdb to the 5' RACE reads, yields one record per CDR3 protein. The table shows under 650,000 distinct CDR3 sequences, with roughly 17% occurring only once. The sequence derives from an adult woman who had mild COVID-19 (a few samples of this study predate the infection). Cell type and time point are not known. Sequences were obtained from PBMCs or a T cell subset sorted from them (not recorded which). The V call is TRBV3-1, the J call TRBJ2-1, with TRBD2 identical over 7 bases. Here the CDR3 reads CASSFSGDYNEQFF. In DNA, the CDR3 is TGTGCCAGCAGCTTCAGCGGGGACTACAATGAGCAGTTCTTC.